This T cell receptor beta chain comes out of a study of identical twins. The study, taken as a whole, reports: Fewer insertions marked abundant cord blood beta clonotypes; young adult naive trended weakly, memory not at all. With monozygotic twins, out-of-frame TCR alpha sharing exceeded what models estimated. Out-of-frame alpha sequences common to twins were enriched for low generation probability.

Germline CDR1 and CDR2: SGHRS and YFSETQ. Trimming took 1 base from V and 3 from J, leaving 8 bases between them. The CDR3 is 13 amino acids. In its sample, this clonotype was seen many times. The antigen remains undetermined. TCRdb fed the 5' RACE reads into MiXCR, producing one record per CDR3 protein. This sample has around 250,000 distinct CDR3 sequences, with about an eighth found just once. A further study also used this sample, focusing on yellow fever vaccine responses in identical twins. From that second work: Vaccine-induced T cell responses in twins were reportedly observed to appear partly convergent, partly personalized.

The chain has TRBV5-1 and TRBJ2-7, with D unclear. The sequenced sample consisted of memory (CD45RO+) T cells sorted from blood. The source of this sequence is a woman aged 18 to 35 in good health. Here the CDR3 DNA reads TGCGCCAGCAGCTTGTTAGGTAACTACGAGCAGTACTTC. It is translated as CASSLLGNYEQYF.